This TCR beta chain was sequenced during a study of CD8 T cells in Susac syndrome. Germline CDR1 DFQATT, CDR2 SNEGSKA (reference sequence). Trimming took 4 bases from V and 7 from J, leaving 20 bases between them. This CDR3 spans 15 amino acids. Random hexamers primed reverse transcription of about 0.45 to 1 ug RNA. TCRdb re-analysed the immunoSEQ multiplex PCR reads in MiXCR, keeping a single row per CDR3 protein. The sample has around 200,000 distinct CDR3 sequences, just under 95% seen once. This TCR came from a human donor with multiple sclerosis. Sequencing used CD4+ T cells from PBMCs. The rearrangement links TRBV20-1 to TRBJ1-5, with D hard to call. The CDR3 nucleotides read TGCAGTGCTATACGGCCTCGCCTTGGGTCACAGCCCCAGCATTTT. Translating it yields CSAIRPRLGSQPQHF.